This T cell receptor beta chain comes out of a study of T cells in Graves' hyperthyroidism and ophthalmopathy. The CDR3 has 14 residues. Germline V gene lookup returns CDR1 LNHNV and CDR2 YYDKDF (reference sequence). The V end was cut by 0 bases, the J end by 6 bases, with 12 bases between. This clonotype was seen only a few times. The antigen remains unidentified. Duration under 3 months, a NOSPECS grade of at least 4, and a Clinical Activity Score of at least 3 characterized the ophthalmopathy patients. Diagnostic decisions used clinical symptoms, serum thyroxine and TRAb, thyroid ultrasound and orbital computed tomography. The source of the PBMCs was about 10 ml of fresh peripheral blood. The source material, RNA transcripts, was used to amplify TCR beta CDR3 regions. With the HTBI primer set, the TCR CDR3 went through a first round of RT-PCR. MiXCR, applied by TCRdb to the multiplex PCR reads, yields one record per CDR3 protein. Here the sample spans about 350,000 distinct CDR3 sequences, less than 20% being singletons.

Broader study findings: The model identified upcoming ophthalmopathy a median about 6.5 months ahead of onset.

The specimen was blood. The V and J genes are TRBV15 and TRBJ2-7, with D tentatively TRBD1 (6 bases). This TCR came from a woman in her thirties or forties with Graves' ophthalmopathy. The CDR3 loop is CATSRELQGGEQYF. The CDR3 nucleotides read TGTGCCACCAGCAGAGAACTACAGGGCGGCGAGCAGTACTTC.